This is a list of T cell receptor beta chains from one sample in a study of beta chain features in type 1 diabetes. TCRdb keeps only in-frame clones here, not all; method: immunoSEQ multiplex PCR. The repertoire holds more than 250,000 clones, with roughly an eighth as singletons. Source material: naive CD4+ T cells from blood. The receptors here all came from a man aged 25 to 45 with type 1 diabetes. The CDR3 runs from the conserved cysteine through the conserved F or W. A D gene is named only where the DNA matches it firmly. A clone size is listed for some rows: how often the clone was seen (once, few, many), or a class if it is expanded.

>NA|TRBV14|NA|TRBJ2-1
CASSDRAEDEQFF
TGTGCCAGCAGCGACCGGGCGGAGGATGAGCAGTTCTTC
>NA|TRBV5-1|NA|TRBJ2-2
CASSLHGGPNTGELFF
TGCGCCAGCAGCTTGCATGGCGGGCCAAACACCGGGGAGCTGTTTTTT
>TRBD2|TRBV6-5|NA|TRBJ2-5
CASSYSMGTRETQYF
TGTGCCAGCAGTTACTCGATGGGGACTAGGGAGACCCAGTACTTC
>NA|TRBV7-2|NA|TRBJ2-3
CASSLAVTSTDTQYF
TGTGCCAGCAGTCTAGCTGTTACTAGCACAGATACGCAGTATTTT
>TRBD2|TRBV7-2|NA|TRBJ2-7
CASSPTSGKTYEQYF
TGTGCCAGCAGCCCGACTAGCGGGAAAACCTACGAGCAGTACTTC
>TRBD1|TRBV5-1|NA|TRBJ2-1
CASSSGQGLNEQFF
TGCGCCAGCAGCTCGGGACAGGGGCTCAATGAGCAGTTCTTC
>NA|TRBV7-9|few|TRBJ2-2
CASRRNRVGSGELFF
TGTGCCAGCAGACGTAACAGGGTTGGAAGCGGGGAGCTGTTTTTT
>TRBD1|TRBV18|few|TRBJ1-5
CASSPTGGGNQPQHF
TGTGCCAGCTCACCAACAGGGGGGGGCAATCAGCCCCAGCATTTT
>TRBD2|TRBV5-1|few|TRBJ2-2
CASSLEGTSGANTGELFF
TGCGCCAGCAGCTTGGAGGGGACTAGCGGAGCGAACACCGGGGAGCTGTTTTTT
>TRBD2|TRBV7-2|NA|TRBJ2-7
CASSPRLAGSYEQYF
TGTGCCAGCAGCCCTAGACTAGCGGGCTCCTACGAGCAGTACTTC